This T cell receptor beta chain was recovered during a study of identical twins. Unique molecular identifiers were in the cDNA, with template-switch universal primer binding. MiXCR, run by TCRdb on the 5' RACE reads, gives a single entry per CDR3 protein. There are fewer than 650,000 distinct CDR3 sequences in the sample; just over 7% occur only once, and around 1.6% lies in the top ten. In its sample, this clonotype was seen a few times. Germline CDR1 SGHAT, CDR2 FQDESV (reference sequence). The V and J ends lost 4 bases and 5 bases respectively, with 8 bases between them. This CDR3 comprises 13 residues. In addition, the sample was reused for a study of yellow fever vaccine responses in identical twins.

Sequencing input: PBMCs. The TCR was taken from a woman between 18 and 29 years old in good health. The chain recombines TRBV11-1 with TRBJ1-4; no reliable D call. The CDR3 region has the DNA TGTGCCAGCAGCTCCTTGTTGAATGAAAAACTGTTTTTT. Amino acid sequence: CASSSLLNEKLFF.